This section outlines one T cell receptor beta chain sequence together with its context. This clone's antigen is unknown. It may be a read error: a sequence one base away is much more abundant. This sample is drawn from a study of low-dose radiotherapy and immunotherapy resistance in tumors (dated by TCRdb to between 2021 and 2023). Describing the broader study: Cohort 1 received 0.5 Gy per fraction every 2 weeks, with a prescribed total PTV dose of 6.5 Gy. For Cohort 2, the dose was 1 Gy per fraction given every two weeks, adding up to 13 Gy in total across 26 weeks. Nivolumab and ipilimumab were both given intravenously, with nivolumab at a 240 mg flat dose every two weeks and ipilimumab at 1 mg/kg every six weeks. Cyclophosphamide 200 mg/m2 was given intravenously every two weeks, one day before each radiation and immunotherapy administration. Patients took aspirin 300 mg orally once daily for four cycles, starting on cycle 1 day 1. The trial did not randomize participants into treatment groups. Eight patients were included in the translational analysis, namely three from the first dose cohort plus the first five from the second dose cohort.

This specimen's time point label, interpreted: before trial treatment. Donors were enrolled in RACIN, a single-arm phase I dose-escalation trial combining nivolumab, ipilimumab, aspirin, low-dose cyclophosphamide and low-dose radiotherapy. Patients were eligible if they had advanced solid tumors that were TIL-negative. Between the V and J ends, shortened by 6 bases and 6 bases respectively, the junction contains 29 bases. According to the germline V gene, CDR1 reads MDHEN and CDR2 reads SYDVKM. From the cysteine up to the phenylalanine, the CDR3 has a length of 18 residues. This entry keeps only the CDR3 DNA: 54 bases, framed from base 1. Sequencing took place on an Illumina HiSeq 2500. First-strand cDNA was synthesized using Superscript III and a set of TRAV- and TRBV-specific primers, so that both TCRalpha and TCRbeta chains were covered. TCRs were amplified with Phusion for around 21 PCR cycles, with a constant-region primer paired with the adapter attached to the V primers. The isolated mRNA was amplified using the MessageAmp II aRNA Amplification Kit, with in vitro transcription performed for approximately 15 hours at 37 degrees C. mRNA for TCR sequencing was isolated with the Dynabeads mRNA DIRECT Purification Kit. Indexed Illumina adapters were added in a second 25-cycle Phusion PCR, and the resulting products were purified with AMPure XP beads. The paper's processing steps were these. Using custom Perl scripts, TCR sequences encoding the same protein were pooled, out-of-frame sequences were removed, and the abundance of each clonotype was computed. Any TCR sequence supported by only a single read was excluded from analysis. Repertoire metrics included Shannon entropy, Gini index, clonality, richness, and frequency of TCRs shared between repertoires. TCRdb reworked the public reads: Q25 trimming with fastp, MiXCR clone assembly, productive beta chains retained. Entries that share a CDR3 protein sequence are merged under the most common genes and DNA. The V and J calls shown here were made by TCRdb, not taken from the authors' results. The sample yields fewer than 90,000 distinct CDR3 sequences; approximately 17% were counted once. Of the sample, around 6.1% is held by the ten largest clones.

The starting material was PBMCs, obtained before treatment. The rearrangement combines TRBV28 with TRBJ1-2; confidence is insufficient to name the D gene. The clonotype was recovered from a male donor with prostate cancer. For the CDR3, the sequence is CASSRPRSSVIGRDGYTF. The nucleotide sequence reads as follows: TGTGCCAGCAGCCGCCCCCGCTCATCTGTTATTGGCCGGGATGGCTACACCTTC.